This TCR beta chain was documented in a study of T cells in localized non-small cell lung cancer. V lost 0 bases to trimming and J lost 8 bases, with 13 bases between them. The CDR3 loop spans 14 amino acids. CDR1 and CDR2 (germline): MNHEY, SVGAGI. Profiled with immunoSEQ multiplex PCR; TCRdb holds only in-frame clones, not every one. The table includes around 29,000 clones, roughly three quarters detected once. Specimen: peripheral blood, collected before any cancer treatment. This chain connects TRBV6-5 to TRBJ1-1, with D possibly being TRBD1 (5 bases). The TCR originated in a male donor older than 55 with stage II squamous cell lung carcinoma. The CDR3 sequence is CASSYSGPRAEAFF. The CDR3 region has the DNA TGTGCCAGCAGTTACTCGGGGCCCCGGGCCGAAGCTTTCTTT.